This TCR beta chain was recorded in a study of T cell responses to AZD1222 COVID-19 vaccine. In the study overall: Samples with a second dose at about 4 or about 12 weeks were pooled together. The study's findings and limits: Spike was spanned by vaccine-associated CD4 TCRs, with dominance at 160-218 and 743-854. At baseline, just 6 or 7 AZD1222 recipients tested seropositive.

To note about this clone: The antigen remains unidentified.

V was clipped by 0 bases and J by 8 bases, with 16 bases between them. Germline V gives CDR1 SEHNR, CDR2 FQNEAQ (reference sequence). The CDR3 is 15 amino acids. Assay used: immunoSEQ multiplex PCR; TCRdb lists only in-frame clones, some missing. The table has under 200,000 clones, around 95% seen once. The clonotype originates from an adult in good health. The rearrangement uses TRBV7-9 and TRBJ1-2, with D hard to call. This sample comprised peripheral blood, obtained on day 0 of AZD1222 vaccination. This chain's CDR3 is CASSLAAPGLGGYTF. CDR3 DNA: TGTGCCAGCAGCTTAGCGGCCCCGGGTCTCGGAGGCTACACCTTC.